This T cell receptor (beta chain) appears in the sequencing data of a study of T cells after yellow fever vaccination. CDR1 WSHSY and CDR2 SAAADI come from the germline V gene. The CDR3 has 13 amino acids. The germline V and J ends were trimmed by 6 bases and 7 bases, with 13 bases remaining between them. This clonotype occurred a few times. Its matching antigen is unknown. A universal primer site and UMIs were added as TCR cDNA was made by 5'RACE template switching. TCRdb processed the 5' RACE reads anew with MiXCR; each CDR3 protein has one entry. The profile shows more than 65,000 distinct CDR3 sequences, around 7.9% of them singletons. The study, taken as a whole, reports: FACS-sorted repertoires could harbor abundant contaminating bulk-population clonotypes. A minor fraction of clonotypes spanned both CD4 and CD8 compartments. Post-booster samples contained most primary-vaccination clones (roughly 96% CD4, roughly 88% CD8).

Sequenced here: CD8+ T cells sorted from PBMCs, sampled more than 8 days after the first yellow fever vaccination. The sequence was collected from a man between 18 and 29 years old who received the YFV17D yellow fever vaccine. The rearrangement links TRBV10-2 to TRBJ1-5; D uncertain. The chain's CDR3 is CASSPSIRQPQHF. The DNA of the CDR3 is TGCGCCAGCAGCCCCTCCATTAGGCAGCCCCAGCATTTT.